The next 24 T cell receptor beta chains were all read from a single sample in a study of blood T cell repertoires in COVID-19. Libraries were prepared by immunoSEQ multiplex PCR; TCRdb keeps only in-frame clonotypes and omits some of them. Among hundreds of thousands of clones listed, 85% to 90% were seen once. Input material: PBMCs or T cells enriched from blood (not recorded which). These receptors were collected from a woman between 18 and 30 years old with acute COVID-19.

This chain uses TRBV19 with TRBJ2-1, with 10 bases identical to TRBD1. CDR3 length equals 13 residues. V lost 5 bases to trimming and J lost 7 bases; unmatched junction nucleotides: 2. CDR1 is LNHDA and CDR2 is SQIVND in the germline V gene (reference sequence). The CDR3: CASSWDRGNEQFF. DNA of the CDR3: TGTGCCAGTAGTTGGGACAGGGGAAATGAGCAGTTCTTC.

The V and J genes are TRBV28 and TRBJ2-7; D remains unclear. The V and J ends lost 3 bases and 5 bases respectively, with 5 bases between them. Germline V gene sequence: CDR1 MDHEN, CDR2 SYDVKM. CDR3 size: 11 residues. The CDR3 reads CASSLADEQYF. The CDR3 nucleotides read TGTGCCAGCAGTTTGGCCGACGAGCAGTACTTC.

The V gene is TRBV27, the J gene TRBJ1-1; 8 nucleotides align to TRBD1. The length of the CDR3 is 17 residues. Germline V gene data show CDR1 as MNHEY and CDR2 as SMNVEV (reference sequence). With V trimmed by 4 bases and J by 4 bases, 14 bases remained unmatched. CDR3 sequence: CASSSPPGTGGATEAFF. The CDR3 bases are TGTGCCAGCAGTTCGCCGCCCGGGACAGGAGGGGCCACTGAAGCTTTCTTT.

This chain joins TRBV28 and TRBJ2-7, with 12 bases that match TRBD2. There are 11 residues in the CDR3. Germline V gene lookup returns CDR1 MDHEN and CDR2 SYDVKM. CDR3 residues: CASRPWTSGKV. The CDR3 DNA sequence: TGTGCCAGCAGACCCTGGACTAGCGGGAAGGTC.

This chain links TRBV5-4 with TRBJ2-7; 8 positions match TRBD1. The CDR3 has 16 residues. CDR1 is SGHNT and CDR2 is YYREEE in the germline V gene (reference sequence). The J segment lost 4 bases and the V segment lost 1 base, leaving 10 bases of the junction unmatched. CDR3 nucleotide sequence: TGTGCCAGCAGCTTGTCGAGGGCAGGGGGCGGGTACGAGCAGTACTTC. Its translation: CASSLSRAGGGYEQYF.

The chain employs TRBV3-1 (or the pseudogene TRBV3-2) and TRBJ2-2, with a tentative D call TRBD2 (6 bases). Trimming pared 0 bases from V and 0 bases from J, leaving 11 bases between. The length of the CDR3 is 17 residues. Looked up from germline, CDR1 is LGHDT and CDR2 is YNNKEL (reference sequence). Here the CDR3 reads CASSQDWGLTNTGELFF. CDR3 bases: TGTGCCAGCAGCCAAGATTGGGGACTGACGAACACCGGGGAGCTGTTTTTT.

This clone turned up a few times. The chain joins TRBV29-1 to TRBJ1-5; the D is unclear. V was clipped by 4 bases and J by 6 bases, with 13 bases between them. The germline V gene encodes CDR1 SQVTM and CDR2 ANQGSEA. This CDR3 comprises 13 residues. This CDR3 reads CSVVSVFGQPQHF. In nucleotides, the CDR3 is TGCAGCGTTGTTTCGGTGTTCGGTCAGCCCCAGCATTTT. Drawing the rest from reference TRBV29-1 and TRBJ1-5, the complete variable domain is SAVISQKPSRDICQRGTSLTIQCQVDSQVTMMFWYRQQPGQSLTLIATANQGSEATYESGFVIDKFPISRPNLTFSTLTVSNMSPEDSSIYLCSVVSVFGQPQHFGDGTRLSIL.

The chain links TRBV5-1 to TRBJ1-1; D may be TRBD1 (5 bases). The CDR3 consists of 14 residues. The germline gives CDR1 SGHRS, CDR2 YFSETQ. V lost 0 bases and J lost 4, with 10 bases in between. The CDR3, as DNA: TGCGCCAGCAGCTTGGCCCAGGGTAGCACTGAAGCTTTCTTT. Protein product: CASSLAQGSTEAFF.

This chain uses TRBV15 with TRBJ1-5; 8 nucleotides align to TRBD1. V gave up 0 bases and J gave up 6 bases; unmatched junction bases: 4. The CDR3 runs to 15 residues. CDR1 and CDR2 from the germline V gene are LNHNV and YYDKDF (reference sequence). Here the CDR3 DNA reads TGTGCCACCAGCAGAGAAGGACAGGGTCGTCAGCCCCAGCATTTT. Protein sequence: CATSREGQGRQPQHF.

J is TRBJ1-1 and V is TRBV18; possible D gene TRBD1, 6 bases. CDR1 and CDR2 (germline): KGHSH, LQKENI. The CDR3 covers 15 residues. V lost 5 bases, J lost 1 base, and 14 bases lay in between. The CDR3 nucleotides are TGTGCCAGCTCAGCCAGGGGAGCCAAGAACACTGAAGCTTTCTTT. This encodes CASSARGAKNTEAFF.

CDR3 bases: TGTGCCAGTAGTATAGATATCGGGGGACTGCTGGGTGGGACAGATACGCAGTATTTT. The encoded protein is CASSIDIGGLLGGTDTQYF. The chain carries TRBV19 and TRBJ2-3, with D perhaps TRBD2 (6 bases). Germline V gene lookup returns CDR1 LNHDA and CDR2 SQIVND (reference sequence). Between the trimmed V and J ends, which lost 0 bases and 3 bases, there was a span of 22 bases. CDR3 size: 19 residues.

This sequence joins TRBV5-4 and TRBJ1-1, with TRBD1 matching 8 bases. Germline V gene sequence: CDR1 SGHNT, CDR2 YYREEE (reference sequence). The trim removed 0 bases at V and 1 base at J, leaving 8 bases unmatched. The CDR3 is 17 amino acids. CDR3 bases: TGTGCCAGCAGCTTGGGAGACAGGGGAAGGGGGAACACTGAAGCTTTCTTT. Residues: CASSLGDRGRGNTEAFF.

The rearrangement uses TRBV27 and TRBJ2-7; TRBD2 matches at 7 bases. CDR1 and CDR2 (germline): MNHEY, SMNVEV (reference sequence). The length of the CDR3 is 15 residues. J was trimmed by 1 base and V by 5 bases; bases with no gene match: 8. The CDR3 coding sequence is TGTGCCAGCAGTCCTCGGAGGCGGGGGTCCTACGAGCAGTACTTC. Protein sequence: CASSPRRRGSYEQYF.

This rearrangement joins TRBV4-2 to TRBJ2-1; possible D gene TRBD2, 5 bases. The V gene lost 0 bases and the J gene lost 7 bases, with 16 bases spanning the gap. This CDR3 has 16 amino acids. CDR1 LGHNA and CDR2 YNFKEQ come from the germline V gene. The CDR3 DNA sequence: TGTGCCAGCAGCCAAGATGGTGGTTTAGCGAGAAATGAGCAGTTCTTC. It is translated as CASSQDGGLARNEQFF.

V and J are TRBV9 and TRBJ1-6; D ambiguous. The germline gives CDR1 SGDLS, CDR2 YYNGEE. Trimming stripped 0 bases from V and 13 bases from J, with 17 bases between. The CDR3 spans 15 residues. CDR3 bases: TGTGCCAGCAGCGTAGATCGCGCACTCCACTCCCCCCTCCACTTT. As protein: CASSVDRALHSPLHF.

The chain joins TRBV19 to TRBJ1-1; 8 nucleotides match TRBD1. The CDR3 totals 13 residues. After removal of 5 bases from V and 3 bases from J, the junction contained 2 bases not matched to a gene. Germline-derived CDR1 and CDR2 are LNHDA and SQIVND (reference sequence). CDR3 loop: CASSLDRDTEAFF. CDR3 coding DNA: TGTGCCAGTAGTCTGGACAGGGACACTGAAGCTTTCTTT.

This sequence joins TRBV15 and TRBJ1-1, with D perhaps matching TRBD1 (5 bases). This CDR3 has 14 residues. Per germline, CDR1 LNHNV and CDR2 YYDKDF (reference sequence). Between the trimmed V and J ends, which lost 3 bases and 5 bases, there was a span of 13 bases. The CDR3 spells CATSSPGVPTEAFF. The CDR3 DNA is TGTGCCACCAGCAGTCCGGGGGTTCCGACTGAAGCTTTCTTT.

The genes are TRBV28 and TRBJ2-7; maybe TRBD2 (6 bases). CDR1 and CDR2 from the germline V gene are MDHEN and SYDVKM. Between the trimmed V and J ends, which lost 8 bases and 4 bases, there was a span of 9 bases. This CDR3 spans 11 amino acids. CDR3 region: CASWDSYEQYF. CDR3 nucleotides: TGTGCCAGCTGGGACTCATACGAGCAGTACTTC. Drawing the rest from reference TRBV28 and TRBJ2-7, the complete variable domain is DVKVTQSSRYLVKRTGEKVFLECVQDMDHENMFWYRQDPGLGLRLIYFSYDVKMKEKGDIPEGYSVSREKKERFSLILESASTNQTSMYLCASWDSYEQYFGPGTRLTVT.

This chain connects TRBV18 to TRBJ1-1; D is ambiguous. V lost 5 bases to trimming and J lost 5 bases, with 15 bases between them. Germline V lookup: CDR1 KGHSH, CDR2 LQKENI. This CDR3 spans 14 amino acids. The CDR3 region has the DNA TGTGCCAGCTCAGAGGGTGCCGGTTTAACTGAAGCTTTCTTT. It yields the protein CASSEGAGLTEAFF.

The CDR3 DNA reads as TGTGCCAGCACCCCGGGGCCTCCAGGGGGTTTATGGAATCAGCCCCAGCATTTT. This gives the protein CASTPGPPGGLWNQPQHF. The rearrangement joins TRBV28 to TRBJ1-5; TRBD1 matches at 7 bases. The V gene end was trimmed by 7 bases and the J gene end by 4 bases; junction bases not matched to a gene: 19. Germline CDR1 is MDHEN and CDR2 is SYDVKM. This CDR3 comprises 18 residues.

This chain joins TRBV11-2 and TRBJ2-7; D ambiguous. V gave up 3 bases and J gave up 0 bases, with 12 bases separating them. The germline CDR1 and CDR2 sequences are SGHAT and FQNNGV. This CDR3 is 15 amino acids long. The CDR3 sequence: CASSFEADPSYEQYF. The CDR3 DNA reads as TGTGCCAGCAGCTTTGAGGCCGACCCCTCCTACGAGCAGTACTTC.

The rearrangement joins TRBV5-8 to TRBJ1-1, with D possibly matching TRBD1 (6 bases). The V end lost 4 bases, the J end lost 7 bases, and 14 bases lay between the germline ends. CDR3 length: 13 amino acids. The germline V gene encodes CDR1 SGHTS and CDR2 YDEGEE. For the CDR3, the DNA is TGTGCCAGCAGCCTACAGGGAGATCTTGAAGCTTTCTTT. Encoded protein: CASSLQGDLEAFF.

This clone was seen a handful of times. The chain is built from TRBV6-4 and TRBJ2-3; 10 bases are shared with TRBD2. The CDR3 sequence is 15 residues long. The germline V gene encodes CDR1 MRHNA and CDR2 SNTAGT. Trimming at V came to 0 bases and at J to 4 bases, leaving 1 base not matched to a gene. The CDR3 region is CASSDSGTSADTQYF. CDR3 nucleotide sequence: TGTGCCAGCAGTGACTCAGGGACTAGCGCAGATACGCAGTATTTT.

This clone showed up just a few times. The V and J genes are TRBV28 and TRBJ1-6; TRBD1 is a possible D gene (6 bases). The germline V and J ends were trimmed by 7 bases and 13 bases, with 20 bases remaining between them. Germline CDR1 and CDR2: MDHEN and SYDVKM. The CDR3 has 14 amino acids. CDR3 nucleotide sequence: TGTGCCAGCAAAGGTTGGGGGCATCTTCACCCCCTCCACTTT. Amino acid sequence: CASKGWGHLHPLHF.